Presented here are 12 T cell receptor beta chains from one specimen sequenced in a study of technical replicates of blood from several donors. Measured with immunoSEQ multiplex PCR; TCRdb has only the in-frame clones, and not every one. The sample records 60,000 to 85,000 clones, 91% being singletons. The specimen sequenced was T cells isolated from PBMCs. These receptors were taken from a human donor in good health.

This rearrangement joins TRBV4-3 to TRBJ2-4, with unresolved D. The ends were cut back, 1 base at V and 5 bases at J, with 12 bases in the middle. Germline V gives CDR1 LGHNA, CDR2 YSLEER. There are 15 residues in the CDR3. The CDR3 sequence is CASSQARSQENIQYF. The CDR3, as DNA: TGCGCCAGCAGCCAAGCGAGGTCCCAAGAAAACATTCAGTACTTC.

This clone was found a few times. The chain employs TRBV28 and TRBJ1-2, with 9 bases identical to TRBD1. This CDR3 contains 16 residues. The V gene end was trimmed by 6 bases and the J gene end by 5 bases; junction bases not matched to a gene: 13. The V gene's germline CDR1 is MDHEN and CDR2 SYDVKM. As DNA, the CDR3 is TGTGCCAGCAGAGTAATCGGGGACAGGGAAGGATATGGCTACACCTTC. Its protein is CASRVIGDREGYGYTF.

This chain links TRBV9 with TRBJ2-5; 8 nucleotides agree with TRBD2. Germline-derived CDR1 and CDR2 are SGDLS and YYNGEE. The CDR3 totals 16 residues. V shed 0 bases, J shed 4 bases, and the junction held 8 bases outside the gene matches. The CDR3 loop reads CASSVDVGAGGETQYF. CDR3 sequence (DNA): TGTGCCAGCAGCGTAGATGTCGGGGCGGGAGGAGAGACCCAGTACTTC.

The chain uses TRBV7-8 and TRBJ2-5, with D tentatively TRBD1 (5 bases). Trimming removed 1 base from V and 5 bases from J, with 11 bases in between. This CDR3 region has 14 residues. Germline values: CDR1 SGHVS, CDR2 FQNEAQ. The CDR3 coding sequence is TGTGCCAGCAGCTTAGTATGGGGCTGGGAGACCCAGTACTTC. This codes for CASSLVWGWETQYF.

The chain has TRBV10-3 and TRBJ1-1; possible D gene TRBD1, 5 bases. CDR3 length: 14 amino acids. Trimming shortened V by 7 bases and J by 1 base, and 13 bases separated the two germline ends. Germline CDR1 and CDR2: ENHRY and SYGVKD. This CDR3 is CAITATGTNTEAFF. CDR3 in DNA: TGTGCCATCACTGCCACAGGTACGAACACTGAAGCTTTCTTT.

The CDR3 loop is CASSQDLASGSLNGGELFF. The CDR3 DNA is TGCGCCAGCAGCCAAGATTTGGCTAGCGGGAGTTTAAATGGCGGGGAGCTGTTTTTT. V and J are TRBV4-3 and TRBJ2-2; 10 bases fit TRBD2. V lost 0 bases to trimming and J lost 7 bases; unmatched junction nucleotides: 14. The germline V gene encodes CDR1 LGHNA and CDR2 YSLEER. The CDR3 spans 19 residues.

The chain has TRBV28 and TRBJ1-2; 7 bases are a match to TRBD1. Germline V gene lookup returns CDR1 MDHEN and CDR2 SYDVKM. The CDR3 covers 11 residues. V was pared by 9 bases and J by 4 bases, with 2 bases of the junction left unmatched. CDR3 region: CASRDSYGYTF. The CDR3 DNA reads as TGTGCCAGTCGGGACAGCTATGGCTACACCTTC.

The chain carries TRBV6-6 and TRBJ2-3; TRBD2 is a possible D gene (5 bases). The CDR3 is 11 residues long. From germline, CDR1 is MNHNY and CDR2 SVGAGI (reference sequence). V shed 2 bases and J shed 10 bases, with 7 bases lying between them. This chain's CDR3 is CASSYQEAQYF. CDR3 bases: TGTGCCAGCAGTTACCAGGAGGCGCAGTATTTT.

The chain uses TRBV6-4 and TRBJ1-5; D gene unclear. The CDR3 covers 10 residues. V lost 10 bases, J lost 6 bases, and 7 bases lay in between. Germline CDR1 is MRHNA and CDR2 is SNTAGT. This CDR3 is CAIRSQPQHF. The CDR3 region has the DNA TGTGCCATTAGGAGTCAGCCCCAGCATTTT.

V usage is TRBV7-8 and J usage is TRBJ2-7; a possible D gene is TRBD2 (6 bases). V lost 1 base and J lost 2, with 15 bases in between. The CDR3 runs 16 residues. Germline V gene lookup returns CDR1 SGHVS and CDR2 FQNEAQ. The chain's CDR3 is CASSLGYREIPYEQYF. In nucleotides, the CDR3 is TGTGCCAGCAGCTTAGGTTACCGGGAGATCCCCTACGAGCAGTACTTC.

The J gene is TRBJ1-1, the V gene TRBV7-9; 9 positions agree with TRBD1. The V and J ends lost 1 base and 8 bases, in that order; junction bases with no gene match: 8. Germline lookup yields CDR1 SEHNR and CDR2 FQNEAQ (reference sequence). CDR3 length equals 15 residues. DNA for the CDR3: TGTGCCAGCAGCTTAGACCCGGGACAGGGATCCGAAGCTTTCTTT. Residues: CASSLDPGQGSEAFF.

The chain employs TRBV4-1 and TRBJ1-1; D is uncertain. The CDR3 consists of 13 residues. Per germline, CDR1 MGHRA and CDR2 YSYEKL. V was cut by 2 bases and J by 0 bases, with 4 bases left in between. CDR3 sequence: CASSQQVNTEAFF. CDR3 nucleotide sequence: TGCGCCAGCAGCCAACAGGTGAACACTGAAGCTTTCTTT.